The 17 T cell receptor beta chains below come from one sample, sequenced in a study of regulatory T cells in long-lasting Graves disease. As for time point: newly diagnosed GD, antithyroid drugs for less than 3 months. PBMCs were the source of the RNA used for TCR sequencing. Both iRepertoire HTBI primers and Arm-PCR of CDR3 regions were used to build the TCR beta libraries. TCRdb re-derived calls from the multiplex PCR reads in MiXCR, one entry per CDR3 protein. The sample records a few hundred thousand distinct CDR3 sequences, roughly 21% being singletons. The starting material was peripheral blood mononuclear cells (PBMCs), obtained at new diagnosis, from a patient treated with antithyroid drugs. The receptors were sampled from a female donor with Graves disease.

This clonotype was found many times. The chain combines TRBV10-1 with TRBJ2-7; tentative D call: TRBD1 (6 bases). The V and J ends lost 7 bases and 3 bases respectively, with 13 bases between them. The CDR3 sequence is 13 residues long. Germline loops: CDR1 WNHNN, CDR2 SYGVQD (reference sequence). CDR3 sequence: CASNRDTDYEQYF. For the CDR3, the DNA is TGCGCCAGCAATAGGGACACAGACTACGAGCAGTACTTC.

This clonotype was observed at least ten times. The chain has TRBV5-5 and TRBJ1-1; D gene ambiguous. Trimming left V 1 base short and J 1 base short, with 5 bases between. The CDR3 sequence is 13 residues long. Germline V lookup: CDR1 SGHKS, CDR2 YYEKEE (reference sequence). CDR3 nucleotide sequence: TGTGCCAGCAGCTTGCAAGGGAACACTGAAGCTTTCTTT. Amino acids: CASSLQGNTEAFF.

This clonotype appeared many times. CDR3 region: CASSLILGRDTQYF. CDR3 bases: TGTGCCAGCAGTTTGATACTAGGGAGGGATACGCAGTATTTT. V usage is TRBV27 and J usage is TRBJ2-3, with D tentatively TRBD2 (6 bases). The CDR3 spans 14 residues. V was cut by 3 bases and J by 6 bases, with 13 bases left in between. In germline, CDR1 is MNHEY, CDR2 SMNVEV (reference sequence).

The CDR3 here is CASRGGTDYNEQFF. CDR3 nucleotide sequence: TGTGCCAGCAGGGGGGGGACGGATTACAATGAGCAGTTCTTC. The chain carries TRBV9 and TRBJ2-1; 7 bases align to TRBD2. Germline trimming cut 5 bases from V and 4 bases from J; bases unmatched to any gene: 6. The CDR3 length is 14 residues. In germline, CDR1 is SGDLS, CDR2 YYNGEE.

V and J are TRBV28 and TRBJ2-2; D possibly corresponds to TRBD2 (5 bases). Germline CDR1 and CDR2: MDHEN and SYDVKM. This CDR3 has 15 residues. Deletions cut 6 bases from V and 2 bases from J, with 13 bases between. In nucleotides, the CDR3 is TGTGCCAGCAGCTCCTCCCGGGGAAACACCGGGGAGCTGTTTTTT. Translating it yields CASSSSRGNTGELFF. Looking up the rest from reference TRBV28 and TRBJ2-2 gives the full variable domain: DVKVTQSSRYLVKRTGEKVFLECVQDMDHENMFWYRQDPGLGLRLIYFSYDVKMKEKGDIPEGYSVSREKKERFSLILESASTNQTSMYLCASSSSRGNTGELFFGEGSRLTVL.

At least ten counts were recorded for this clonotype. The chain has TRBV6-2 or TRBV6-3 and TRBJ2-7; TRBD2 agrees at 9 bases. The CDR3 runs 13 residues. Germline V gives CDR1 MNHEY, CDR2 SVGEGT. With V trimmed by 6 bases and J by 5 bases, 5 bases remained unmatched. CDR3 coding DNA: TGTGCCAGCAGACATAGCGGGGGCGACGAGCAGTACTTC. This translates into CASRHSGGDEQYF.

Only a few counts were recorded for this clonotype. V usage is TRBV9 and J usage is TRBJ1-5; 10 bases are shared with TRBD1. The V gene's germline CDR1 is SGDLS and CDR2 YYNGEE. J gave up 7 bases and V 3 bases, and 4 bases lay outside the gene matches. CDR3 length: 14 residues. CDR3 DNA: TGTGCCAGCAGCGGGGACAGGGGAAACCAGCCCCAGCATTTT. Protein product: CASSGDRGNQPQHF.

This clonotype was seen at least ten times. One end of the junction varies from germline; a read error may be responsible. CDR3 nucleotides: TGTGCCAGCAGCGTAGCGGGGCCGACCTACGAGCAGTACTTC. This gives the protein CASSVAGPTYEQYF. The chain links TRBV7-9 to TRBJ2-7; 8 bases are shared with TRBD2. Germline V gives CDR1 SEHNR, CDR2 FQNEAQ (reference sequence). The CDR3 is 14 residues long.

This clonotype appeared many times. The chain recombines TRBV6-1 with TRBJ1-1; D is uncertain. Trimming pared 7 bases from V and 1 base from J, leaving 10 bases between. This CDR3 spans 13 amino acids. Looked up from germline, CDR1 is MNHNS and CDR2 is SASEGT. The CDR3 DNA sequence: TGTGCCAGCACGAACGCACGGAACACTGAAGCTTTCTTT. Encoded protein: CASTNARNTEAFF.

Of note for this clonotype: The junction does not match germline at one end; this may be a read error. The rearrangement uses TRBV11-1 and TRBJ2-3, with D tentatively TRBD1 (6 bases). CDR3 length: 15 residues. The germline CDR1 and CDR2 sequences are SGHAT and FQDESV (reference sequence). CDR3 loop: CASSLTGQTQDTQYF. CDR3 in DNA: TGCGCCAGCAGCCTTACAGGACAGACCCAGGATACGCAGTATTTT.

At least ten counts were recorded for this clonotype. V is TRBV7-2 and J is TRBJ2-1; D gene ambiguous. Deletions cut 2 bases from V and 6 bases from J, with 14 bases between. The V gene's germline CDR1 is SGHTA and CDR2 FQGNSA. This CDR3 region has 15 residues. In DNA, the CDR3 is TGTGCCAGCAGCTTACCTCCCCCCAGTCTCAATGAGCAGTTCTTC. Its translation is CASSLPPPSLNEQFF.

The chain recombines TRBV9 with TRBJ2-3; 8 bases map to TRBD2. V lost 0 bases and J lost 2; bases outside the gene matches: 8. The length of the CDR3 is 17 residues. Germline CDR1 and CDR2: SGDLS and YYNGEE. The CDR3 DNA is TGTGCCAGCAGCGTAGATCTGCGGGGGGCCTACACAGATACGCAGTATTTT. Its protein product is CASSVDLRGAYTDTQYF. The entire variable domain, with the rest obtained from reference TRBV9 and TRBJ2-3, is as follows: DSGVTQTPKHLITATGQRVTLRCSPRSGDLSVYWYQQSLDQGLQFLIQYYNGEERAKGNILERFSAQQFPDLHSELNLSSLELGDSALYFCASSVDLRGAYTDTQYFGPGTRLTVL.

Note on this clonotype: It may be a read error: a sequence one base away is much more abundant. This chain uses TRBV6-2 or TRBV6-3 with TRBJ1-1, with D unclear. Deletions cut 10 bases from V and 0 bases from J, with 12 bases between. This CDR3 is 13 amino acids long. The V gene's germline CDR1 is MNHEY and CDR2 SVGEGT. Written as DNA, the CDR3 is TGTGCCATCTTTGTCGGGGTGAACACTGAAGCTTTCTTT. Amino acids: CAIFVGVNTEAFF.

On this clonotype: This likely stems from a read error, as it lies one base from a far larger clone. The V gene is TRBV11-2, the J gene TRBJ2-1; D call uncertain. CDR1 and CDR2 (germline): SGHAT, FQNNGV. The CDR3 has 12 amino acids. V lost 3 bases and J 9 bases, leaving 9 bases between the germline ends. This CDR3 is CASSFLPCEQFF. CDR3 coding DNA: TGTGCCAGCAGCTTTCTCCCTTGTGAGCAGTTCTTC.

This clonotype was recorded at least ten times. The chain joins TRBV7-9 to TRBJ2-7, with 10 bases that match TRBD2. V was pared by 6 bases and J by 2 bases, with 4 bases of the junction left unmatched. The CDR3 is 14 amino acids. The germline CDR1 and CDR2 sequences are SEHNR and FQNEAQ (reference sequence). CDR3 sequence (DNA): TGTGCCAGCAGAGGACTAGCGGATACCTACGAGCAGTACTTC. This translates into CASRGLADTYEQYF.

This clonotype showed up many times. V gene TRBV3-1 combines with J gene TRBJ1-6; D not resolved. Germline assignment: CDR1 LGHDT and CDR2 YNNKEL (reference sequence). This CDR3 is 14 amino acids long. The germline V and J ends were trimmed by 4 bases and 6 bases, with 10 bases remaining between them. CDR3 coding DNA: TGTGCCAGCAGCCCAGAGACTCGTAATTCACCCCTCCACTTT. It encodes CASSPETRNSPLHF.

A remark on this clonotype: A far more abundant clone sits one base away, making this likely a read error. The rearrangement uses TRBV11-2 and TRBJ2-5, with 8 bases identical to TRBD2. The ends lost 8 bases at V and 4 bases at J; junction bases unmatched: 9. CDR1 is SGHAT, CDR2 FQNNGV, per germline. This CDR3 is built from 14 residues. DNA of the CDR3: TGTGCCAGCGGCCGCGCCCTAGCGGGAGAGACCCAGTACTTC. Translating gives CASGRALAGETQYF.